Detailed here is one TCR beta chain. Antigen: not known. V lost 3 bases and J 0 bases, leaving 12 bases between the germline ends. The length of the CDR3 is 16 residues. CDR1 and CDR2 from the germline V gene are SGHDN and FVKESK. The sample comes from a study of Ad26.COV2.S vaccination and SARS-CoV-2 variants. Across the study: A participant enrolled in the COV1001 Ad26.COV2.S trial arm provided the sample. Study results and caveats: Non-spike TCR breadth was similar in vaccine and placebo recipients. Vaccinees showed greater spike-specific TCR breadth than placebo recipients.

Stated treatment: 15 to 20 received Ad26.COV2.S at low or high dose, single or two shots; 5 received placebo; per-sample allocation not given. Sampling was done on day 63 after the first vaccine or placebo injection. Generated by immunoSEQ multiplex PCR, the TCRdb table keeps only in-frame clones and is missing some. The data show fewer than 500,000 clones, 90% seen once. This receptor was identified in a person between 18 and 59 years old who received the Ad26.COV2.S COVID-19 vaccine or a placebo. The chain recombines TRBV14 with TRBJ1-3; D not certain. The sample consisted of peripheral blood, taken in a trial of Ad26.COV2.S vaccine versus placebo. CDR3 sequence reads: CASSQTLLTSGNTIYF. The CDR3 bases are TGTGCCAGCAGCCAGACCTTACTAACCTCTGGAAACACCATATATTTT. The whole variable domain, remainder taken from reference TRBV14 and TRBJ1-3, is EAGVTQFPSHSVIEKGQTVTLRCDPISGHDNLYWYRRVMGKEIKFLLHFVKESKQDESGMPNNRFLAERTGGTYSTLKVQPAELEDSGVYFCASSQTLLTSGNTIYFGEGSWLTVV.